Given below is one TCR beta chain in context. Its target is not known. The record originates from a study of early T cells in non-severe SARS-CoV-2 infection. About the research overall: Unsorted whole-blood RNA was sequenced in bulk, leaving chains unpaired.

Study-level findings and limits: Clonotype matching in VDJdb favored anti-spike CD8 responses and did not capture private and CD4 specificities.

Germline lookup yields CDR1 MNHEY and CDR2 SMNVEV (reference sequence). The CDR3 contains 15 residues. With 1 base removed from V and 4 bases from J, the gap between germline ends came to 14 bases. Tagging with unique molecular identifiers was applied to individual cDNA molecules. TCRdb processed the 5' RACE reads anew with MiXCR; each CDR3 protein has one entry. The sample records just under 85,000 distinct CDR3 sequences, over 9.5% being singletons. V usage is TRBV27 and J usage is TRBJ2-7; D possibly uses TRBD1 or TRBD2 (5 bases each). The receptor comes from an adult who was a healthcare worker with PCR-confirmed SARS-CoV-2 infection or an uninfected control (not recorded which). Sequencing was performed on whole blood, taken at baseline. The CDR3 sequence: CASSLFGARGYEQYF. CDR3 sequence (DNA): TGTGCCAGCAGTTTATTTGGGGCCCGGGGATACGAGCAGTACTTC.